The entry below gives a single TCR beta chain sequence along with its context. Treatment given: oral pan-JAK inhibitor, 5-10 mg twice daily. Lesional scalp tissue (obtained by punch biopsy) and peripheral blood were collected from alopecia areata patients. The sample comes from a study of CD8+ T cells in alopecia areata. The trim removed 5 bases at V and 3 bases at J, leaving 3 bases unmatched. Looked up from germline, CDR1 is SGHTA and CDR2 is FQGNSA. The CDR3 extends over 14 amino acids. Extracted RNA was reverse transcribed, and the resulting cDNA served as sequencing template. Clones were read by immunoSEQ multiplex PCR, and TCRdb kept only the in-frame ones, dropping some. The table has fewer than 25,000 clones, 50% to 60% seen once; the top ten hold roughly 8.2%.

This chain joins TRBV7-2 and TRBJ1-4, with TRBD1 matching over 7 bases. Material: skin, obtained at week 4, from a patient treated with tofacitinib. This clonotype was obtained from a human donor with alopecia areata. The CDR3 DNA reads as TGTGCCAGCAGCCCGACAGGGTCTAATGAAAAACTGTTTTTT. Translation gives CASSPTGSNEKLFF.